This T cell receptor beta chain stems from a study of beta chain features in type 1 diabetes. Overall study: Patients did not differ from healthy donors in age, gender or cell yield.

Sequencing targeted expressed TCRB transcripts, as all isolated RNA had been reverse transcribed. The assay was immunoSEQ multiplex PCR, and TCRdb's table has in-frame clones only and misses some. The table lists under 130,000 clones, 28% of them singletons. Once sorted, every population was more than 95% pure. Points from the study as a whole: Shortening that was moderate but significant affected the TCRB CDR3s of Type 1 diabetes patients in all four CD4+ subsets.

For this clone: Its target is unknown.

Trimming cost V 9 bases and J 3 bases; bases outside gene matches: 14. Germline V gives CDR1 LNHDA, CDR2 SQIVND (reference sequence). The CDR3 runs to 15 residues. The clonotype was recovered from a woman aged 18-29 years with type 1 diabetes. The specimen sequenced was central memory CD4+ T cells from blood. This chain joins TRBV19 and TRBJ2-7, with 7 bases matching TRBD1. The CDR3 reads CASSVSGTALYEQYF. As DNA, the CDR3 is TGTGCCAGCTCTGTCTCCGGGACAGCGCTCTACGAGCAGTACTTC.